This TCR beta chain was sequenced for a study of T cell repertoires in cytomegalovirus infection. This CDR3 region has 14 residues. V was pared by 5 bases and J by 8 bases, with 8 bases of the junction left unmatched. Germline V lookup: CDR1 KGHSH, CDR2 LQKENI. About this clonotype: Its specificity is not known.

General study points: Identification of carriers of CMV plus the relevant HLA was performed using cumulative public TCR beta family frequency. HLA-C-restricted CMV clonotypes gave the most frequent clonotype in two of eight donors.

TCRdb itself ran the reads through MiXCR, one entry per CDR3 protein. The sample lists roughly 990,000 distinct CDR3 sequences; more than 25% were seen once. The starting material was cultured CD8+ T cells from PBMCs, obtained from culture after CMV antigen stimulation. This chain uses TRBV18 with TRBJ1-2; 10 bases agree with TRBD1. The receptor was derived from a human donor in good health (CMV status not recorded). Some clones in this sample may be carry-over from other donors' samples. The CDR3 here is CASSRDRGGFGYTF. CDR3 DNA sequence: TGTGCCAGCTCAAGGGACAGGGGAGGTTTCGGCTACACCTTC.